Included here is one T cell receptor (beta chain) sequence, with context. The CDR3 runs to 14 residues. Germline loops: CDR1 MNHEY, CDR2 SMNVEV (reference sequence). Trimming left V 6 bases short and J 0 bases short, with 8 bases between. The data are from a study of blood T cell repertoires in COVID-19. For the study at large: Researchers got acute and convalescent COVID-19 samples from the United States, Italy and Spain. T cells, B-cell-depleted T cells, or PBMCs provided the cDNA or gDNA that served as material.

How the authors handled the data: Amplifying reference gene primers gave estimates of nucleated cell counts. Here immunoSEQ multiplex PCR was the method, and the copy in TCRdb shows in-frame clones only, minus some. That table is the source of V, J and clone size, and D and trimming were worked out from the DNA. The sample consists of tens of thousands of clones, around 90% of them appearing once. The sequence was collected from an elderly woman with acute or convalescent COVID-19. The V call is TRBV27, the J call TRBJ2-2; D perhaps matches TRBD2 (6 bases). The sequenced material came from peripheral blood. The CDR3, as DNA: TGTGCCAGCAGGGGGACTTCGAACACCGGGGAGCTGTTTTTT. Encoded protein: CASRGTSNTGELFF.